This T cell receptor (beta chain) originates from a study of blood T cell repertoires in COVID-19. Looking at the study overall: Researchers got acute and convalescent COVID-19 samples from the United States, Italy and Spain. T cells, B-cell-depleted T cells, or PBMCs supplied cDNA or gDNA.

In the authors' workflow: Nucleated cell counts were estimated from reference gene primer amplification. The assay was immunoSEQ multiplex PCR, and TCRdb's table has in-frame clones only and misses some. V and J calls and clone size are given by that table; D and trimming were obtained from the DNA. The sample includes 280,000 or so clones, approximately 90% of them seen just once. In its sample, this clone was seen a few times. Germline V gene sequence: CDR1 SGHDN, CDR2 FVKESK. This CDR3 is 14 amino acids long. The V end was cut by 1 base, the J end by 5 bases, with 10 bases between. Source material: peripheral blood. The chain is built from TRBV14 and TRBJ2-3; a weak D match, TRBD1 (5 bases). This TCR was sampled from a woman aged 25 to 39 who had recovered from COVID-19. The CDR3 spells CASSQGSTGDTQYF. The CDR3, as DNA: TGTGCCAGCAGCCAAGGTAGTACAGGAGATACGCAGTATTTT.